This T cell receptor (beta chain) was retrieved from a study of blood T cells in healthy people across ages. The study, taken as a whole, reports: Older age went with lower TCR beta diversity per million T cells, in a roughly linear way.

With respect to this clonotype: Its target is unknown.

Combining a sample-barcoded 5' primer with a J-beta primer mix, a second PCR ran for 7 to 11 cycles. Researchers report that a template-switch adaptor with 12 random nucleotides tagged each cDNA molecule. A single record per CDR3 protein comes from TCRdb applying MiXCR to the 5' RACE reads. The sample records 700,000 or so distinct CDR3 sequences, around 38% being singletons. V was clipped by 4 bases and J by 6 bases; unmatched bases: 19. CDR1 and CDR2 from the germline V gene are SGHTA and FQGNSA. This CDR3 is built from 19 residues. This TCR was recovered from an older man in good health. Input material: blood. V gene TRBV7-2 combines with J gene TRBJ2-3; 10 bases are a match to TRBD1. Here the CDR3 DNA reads TGTGCCAGCAGCTCCGCGGGACAGGGGTTGTTACTTCGTTCGGATACGCAGTATTTT. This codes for CASSSAGQGLLLRSDTQYF.